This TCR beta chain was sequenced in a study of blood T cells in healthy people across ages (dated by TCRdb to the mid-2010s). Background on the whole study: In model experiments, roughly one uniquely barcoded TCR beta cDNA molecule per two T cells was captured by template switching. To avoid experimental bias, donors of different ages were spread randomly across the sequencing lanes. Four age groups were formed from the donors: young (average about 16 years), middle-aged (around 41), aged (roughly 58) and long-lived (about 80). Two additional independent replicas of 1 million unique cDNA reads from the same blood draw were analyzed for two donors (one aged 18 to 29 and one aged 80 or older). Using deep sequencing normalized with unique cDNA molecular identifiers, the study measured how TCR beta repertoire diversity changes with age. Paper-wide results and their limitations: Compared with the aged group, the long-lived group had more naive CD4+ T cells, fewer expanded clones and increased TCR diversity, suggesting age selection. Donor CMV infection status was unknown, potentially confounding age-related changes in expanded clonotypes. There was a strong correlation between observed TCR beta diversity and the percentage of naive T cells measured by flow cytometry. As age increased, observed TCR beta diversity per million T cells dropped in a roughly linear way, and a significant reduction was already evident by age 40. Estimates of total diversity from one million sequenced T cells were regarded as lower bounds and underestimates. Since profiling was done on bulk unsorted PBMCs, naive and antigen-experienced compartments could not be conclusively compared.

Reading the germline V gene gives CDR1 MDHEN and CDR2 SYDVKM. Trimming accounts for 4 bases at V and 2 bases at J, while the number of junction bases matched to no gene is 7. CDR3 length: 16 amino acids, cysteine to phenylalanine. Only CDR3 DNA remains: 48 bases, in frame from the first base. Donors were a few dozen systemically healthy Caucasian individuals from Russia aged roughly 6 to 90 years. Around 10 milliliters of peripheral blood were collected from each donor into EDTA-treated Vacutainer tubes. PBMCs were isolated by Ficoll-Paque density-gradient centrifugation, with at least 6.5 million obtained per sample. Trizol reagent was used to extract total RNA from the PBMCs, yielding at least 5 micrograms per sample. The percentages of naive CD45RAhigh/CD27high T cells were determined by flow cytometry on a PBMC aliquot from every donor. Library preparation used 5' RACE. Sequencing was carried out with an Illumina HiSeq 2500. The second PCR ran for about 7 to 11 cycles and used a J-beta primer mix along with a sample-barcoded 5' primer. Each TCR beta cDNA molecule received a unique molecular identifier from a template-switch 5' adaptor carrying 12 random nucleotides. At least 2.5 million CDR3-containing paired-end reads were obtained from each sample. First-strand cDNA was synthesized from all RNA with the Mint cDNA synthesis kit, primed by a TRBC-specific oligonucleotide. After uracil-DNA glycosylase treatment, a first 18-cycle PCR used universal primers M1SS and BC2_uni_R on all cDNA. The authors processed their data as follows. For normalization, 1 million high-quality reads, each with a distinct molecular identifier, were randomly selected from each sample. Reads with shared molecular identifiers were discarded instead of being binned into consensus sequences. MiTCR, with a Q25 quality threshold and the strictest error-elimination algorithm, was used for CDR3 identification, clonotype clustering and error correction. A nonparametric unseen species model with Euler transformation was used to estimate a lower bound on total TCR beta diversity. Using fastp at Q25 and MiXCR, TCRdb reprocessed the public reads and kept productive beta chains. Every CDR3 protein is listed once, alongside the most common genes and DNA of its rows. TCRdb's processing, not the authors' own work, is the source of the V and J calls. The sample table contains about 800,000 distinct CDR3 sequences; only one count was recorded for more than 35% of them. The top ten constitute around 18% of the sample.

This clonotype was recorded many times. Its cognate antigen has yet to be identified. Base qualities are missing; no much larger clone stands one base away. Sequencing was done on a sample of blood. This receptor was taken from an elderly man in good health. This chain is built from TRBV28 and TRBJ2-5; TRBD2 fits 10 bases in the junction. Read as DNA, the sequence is TGTGCCAGCAGTTCACTCGGACTAGCGGCTCAAGAGACCCAGTACTTC. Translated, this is CASSSLGLAAQETQYF. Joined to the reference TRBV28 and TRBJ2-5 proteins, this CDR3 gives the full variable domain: DVKVTQSSRYLVKRTGEKVFLECVQDMDHENMFWYRQDPGLGLRLIYFSYDVKMKEKGDIPEGYSVSREKKERFSLILESASTNQTSMYLCASSSLGLAAQETQYFGPGTRLLVL.